The source of this T cell receptor beta chain is a study of shared clonotypes between healthy human individuals. The study's findings and limits: Shared clonotypes across all four donors exceeded non-shared ones in generation probability.

As defined, naive CD8 cells were CD45RO-negative and positively selected for CCR7, with terminally differentiated effector memory CD45RA+ cells excluded. The trim removed 8 bases at V and 0 bases at J, leaving 12 bases unmatched. Per the germline V gene, CDR1 is MDHEN and CDR2 is SYDVKM. The CDR3 runs 16 residues. Regarding this clone: Its antigen is unidentified.

Source study methods: Filtering differed for immunoSEQ, which gave only junction sequences without quality scores. The method was immunoSEQ multiplex PCR; TCRdb's version includes in-frame clones alone and lacks a portion of them. The V and J calls and clone size come from that table; D and trimming were worked out from the DNA. This table holds roughly 770,000 clones, roughly 96% found once. The chain couples TRBV28 to TRBJ2-7; 8 nucleotides line up with TRBD2. This clonotype originated in a man aged 30 to 45 in good health. The sample consisted of naive CD8+ T cells sorted from blood. Here the CDR3 DNA reads TGTGCCAGCCTTGCGGGAGGTGGCAAACTCTCCTACGAGCAGTACTTC. This translates into CASLAGGGKLSYEQYF. Together with reference TRBV28 and TRBJ2-7, the CDR3 gives the full variable domain: DVKVTQSSRYLVKRTGEKVFLECVQDMDHENMFWYRQDPGLGLRLIYFSYDVKMKEKGDIPEGYSVSREKKERFSLILESASTNQTSMYLCASLAGGGKLSYEQYFGPGTRLTVT.